The rows below give T cell receptor beta chains drawn from one sample of a study of shared clonotypes between healthy human individuals. TCRdb's table, derived via immunoSEQ multiplex PCR, lists solely in-frame clones and lacks some. The data show 2 million to 3 million clones, 93% seen once. Sequenced input: naive CD4+ T cells from PBMCs. Receptor source: a man in his late teens or twenties in good health. Some clones in this sample may be carry-over from other donors' samples. CDR3s include the opening cysteine and the closing phenylalanine or tryptophan. The D gene is left open where the match is weak. Clone size is given for some rows only: seen once, a few or many times, or a class if the clone is expanded.

NA | TRBJ1-4 | TRBV19 | once | CASSISTGRGPNEKLFF | TGTGCCAGTAGTATATCGACAGGAAGAGGTCCTAATGAAAAACTGTTTTTT
NA | TRBJ1-3 | TRBV5-6 | once | CASSSSGSGNTIYF | TGTGCCAGCAGCTCCTCGGGGTCTGGAAACACCATATATTTT
NA | TRBJ1-4 | TRBV4-3 | NA | CASSQDAGLVNEKLFF | TGCGCCAGCAGCCAAGATGCCGGCTTAGTTAATGAAAAACTGTTTTTT
TRBD1 | TRBJ1-3 | TRBV5-6 | NA | CASSLWGQGAGNTIYF | TGTGCCAGCAGCCTCTGGGGACAGGGGGCTGGAAACACCATATATTTT
NA | TRBJ2-5 | TRBV30 | once | CAWSVTQETQYF | TGTGCCTGGAGTGTGACTCAAGAGACCCAGTACTTC
NA | TRBJ1-4 | TRBV7-9 | NA | CASSLEGSTEKLFF | TGTGCCAGCAGCTTAGAGGGGAGTACCGAAAAACTGTTTTTT
TRBD2 | TRBJ2-1 | TRBV15 | NA | CATSSSGSPAKINEQFF | TGTGCCACCAGCAGTAGCGGGAGCCCCGCCAAAATAAATGAGCAGTTCTTC
NA | TRBJ2-5 | TRBV28 | NA | CASSGTKETQYF | TGTGCCAGCAGTGGGACCAAAGAGACCCAGTACTTC
TRBD2 | TRBJ2-1 | TRBV7-2 | NA | CASSFVRGGSLYNEQFF | TGTGCCAGCAGCTTCGTTCGTGGCGGGAGTCTTTACAATGAGCAGTTCTTC
NA | TRBJ2-7 | TRBV28 | NA | CASSRRAYEQYF | TGTGCCAGCAGTCGTCGAGCCTACGAGCAGTACTTC
NA | TRBJ2-1 | TRBV7-9 | once | CASSPRATASYNEQFF | TGTGCCAGCAGCCCTAGGGCTACCGCTTCCTACAATGAGCAGTTCTTC
TRBD1 | TRBJ1-2 | TRBV28 | NA | CASSLQGRQGTF | TGTGCCAGCAGTTTACAGGGGCGACAGGGGACCTTC
TRBD2 | TRBJ2-1 | TRBV5-1 | NA | CASSSTGGPNNEQFF | TGCGCCAGCAGCTCCACGGGAGGGCCTAACAATGAGCAGTTCTTC
NA | TRBJ1-1 | TRBV5-6 | once | CASSSRRANTEAFF | TGTGCCAGCAGCTCCCGACGGGCGAACACTGAAGCTTTCTTT
NA | TRBJ1-2 | TRBV18 | NA | CASSPSPGNYGYTF | TGTGCCAGCTCACCATCACCGGGTAACTATGGCTACACCTTC